This T cell receptor (beta chain) emerged from a study of T cell responses to AZD1222 COVID-19 vaccine (dated by TCRdb to 2020 to 2023). Broadly, across the study: AZD1222 recipients whose second dose came at about 4 weeks and those whose second dose came at about 12 weeks were combined into one group, since spike-specific TCR depth and breadth did not differ between the two schedules. TCR sequencing covered 233 trial participants: 200 to 220 given two doses of AZD1222 and approximately 25 given two doses of MenACWY control vaccine. Trial participants were enrolled by age into 18-55, 56-69 and 70-plus year subgroups, with about 150, 28 and 57 TCR-sequenced participants respectively. Results and caveats for the whole study, not just this receptor: Epitopes outside the regions mutated in the B.1.351 and B.1.1.7 variants were reportedly recognized by nearly half of the unique spike-specific TCRs. No day 14 peak-response samples were available, so repertoires were characterized only after the peak T cell response. Participants were mostly white British, with more females than males. The authors suggested clonal diversity may have been underestimated. The 56-69-year group was small, and its depth increase did not reach significance, likely because of low power. A significant rise in spike-specific TCR breadth and depth was observed after two AZD1222 doses relative to day 0 and relative to MenACWY recipients. Conclusions about previously exposed vaccinees are limited, since just 6 or 7 AZD1222 recipients were seropositive for SARS-CoV-2 at baseline. The vaccine-associated CD4 TCRs covered the entire spike protein, and the dominant responses fell in regions 160-218 and 743-854.

The time point label, read with the paper, signifies: baseline before first vaccination. Vaccinee samples came from UK trials COV001 and COV002, including a single-blind randomized controlled phase 2/3 trial of AZD1222 (ChAdOx1 nCoV-19) in healthy adults. Trial participant PBMC samples were collected at day 0 and day 28 after the second dose for TCRbeta chain sequencing. Only one count was recorded for this clone. Its target antigen remains unknown. The input lacks base qualities; no much larger clone sits a single base away. Germline trimming amounts to 2 bases on V and 3 bases on J, with 3 as the count of junction bases outside the gene matches. CDR1 KGHSH and CDR2 LQKENI are derived from the germline V gene. The cysteine opens and the phenylalanine closes a CDR3 of 15 amino acids. CDR3 DNA only is kept here, 45 bases in frame from base 1. The CDR3 regions of human TCRbeta chains were analyzed by immunosequencing. The authors' pipeline ran thus. TCRs in the repertoires were matched against a reference library of SARS-CoV-2-specific TCRs that had been generated with the MIRA antigen-specificity platform. Breadth was defined as the fraction of unique TCRs that were SARS-CoV-2-associated. Depth was defined as the fraction of total T cells that were SARS-CoV-2-associated. Each spike-specific TCR was assigned to its reactive spike region and to a CD4 or CD8 class using the MIRA data. Log10-transformed breadth and depth values were compared by one-way ANOVA with Sidak's multiple comparisons tests. TCRdb's version of the immuneACCESS table is confined to in-frame rearrangements and falls short of the full clone set. An unresolved V gene accounts for under half of the shortfall where checked; the remainder is of unknown origin. Clonal size and the V and J genes are those of that table, whereas D and trimming came from the DNA. The sample table records more than 95,000 clones; about nine tenths of these occur just once. Just over 7% of the sample belongs to the ten largest clones.

Sample: peripheral blood, taken on day 0 of AZD1222 vaccination. This sequence was found in an adult in good health. The chain joins TRBV18 to TRBJ2-1; 8 bases in the middle match TRBD2. The CDR3 loop reads CASSPTSGGYNEQFF. The DNA sequence is given as TGTGCCAGCTCACCAACTAGCGGAGGCTACAATGAGCAGTTCTTC.